The 10 T cell receptor beta chains listed next were all sequenced from one sample in a study of T cells in women clearing cervical HPV infection. The method was immunoSEQ multiplex PCR; TCRdb's version includes in-frame clones alone and lacks a portion of them. Its table lists about 48,000 clones. Material for sequencing was blood buffy coat. The receptor set was obtained from a woman between 18 and 75 years old with a cervical HPV16 infection that either progressed to CIN3+ or cleared (not recorded which).

Points on this clone: The read gets to within 3 residues of the CDR3 end, and the germline J gene fills in the rest. This chain joins TRBV20-1 and TRBJ1-5, with 8 bases lining up with TRBD1. Germline lookup yields CDR1 DFQATT and CDR2 SNEGSKA (reference sequence). The CDR3 runs to 15 residues. J was trimmed by 6 bases and V by 0 bases; bases with no gene match: 7. The CDR3 reads CSARDQDRVPQPQHF. The sequenced CDR3 bases are TGCAGTGCTAGAGATCAGGACAGGGTACCTCAGCCC.

A note on this clone: From the germline J gene comes the end of the CDR3, since the read stops 3 residues before it. The V and J genes are TRBV5-1 and TRBJ2-7; D remains ambiguous. Trimming pared 3 bases from V and 3 bases from J, leaving 7 bases between. The germline V gene encodes CDR1 SGHRS and CDR2 YFSETQ. This CDR3 spans 12 amino acids. The CDR3 is CASSSSVYEQYF. The part of the CDR3 DNA that was read is TGCGCCAGCAGCTCGTCCGTCTACGAG.

Details on this clone: The read terminates 3 residues before the CDR3 end, so the remaining end is supplied by the germline J gene. The chain recombines TRBV20-1 with TRBJ2-5, with 9 bases matching TRBD2. From germline, CDR1 is DFQATT and CDR2 SNEGSKA (reference sequence). Unmatched junction bases numbered 6, after V lost 8 bases and J lost 2 bases. The CDR3 is 13 amino acids. CDR3: CSLAGVRQETQYF. CDR3 bases read: TGCAGTTTAGCGGGAGTTCGGCAAGAGACC.

Concerning this clone: The sequenced fragment ends 3 residues before the CDR3 boundary, so the rest is inferred from the germline J gene. V and J are TRBV28 and TRBJ2-3; the match to TRBD2 covers 12 bases. Germline lookup yields CDR1 MDHEN and CDR2 SYDVKM. The CDR3 runs 17 residues. CDR3 amino acids: CASSFGSRGLAGSTQYF. Incomplete CDR3 DNA: TGTGCCAGCAGTTTCGGGAGTAGAGGACTAGCGGGATCAACG.

For this clone: The read gets to within 3 residues of the CDR3 end, and the germline J gene fills in the rest. This chain joins TRBV29-1 and TRBJ2-2, with D perhaps TRBD1 (6 bases). Trimming took 3 bases from V and 1 from J, leaving 9 bases between them. The length of the CDR3 is 14 residues. CDR1 is SQVTM and CDR2 is ANQGSEA in the germline V gene. The CDR3 bases that were read are TGCAGCGTTGATTTCAGGGGGAACACCGGGGAG. Translated, it gives CSVDFRGNTGE. The complete CDR3 protein is CSVDFRGNTGELFF.

Note on this clone: The CDR3 is cut off 3 residues early in the read; its end comes from the germline J gene. V is TRBV5-5 and J is TRBJ1-2; the D gene is possibly TRBD1 (6 bases). V was trimmed by 2 bases and J by 4 bases, leaving 15 bases between them. The germline V gene has CDR1 SGHKS and CDR2 YYEKEE (reference sequence). The CDR3 consists of 15 residues. CDR3 residues: CASSLLTGYGYGYTF. The DNA read from the CDR3 is TGTGCCAGCAGCTTACTGACAGGCTACGGCTATGGC.

Remarks on this clone: The read gets to within 3 residues of the CDR3 end, and the germline J gene fills in the rest. The chain carries TRBV19 and TRBJ2-1; D is perhaps TRBD1 (6 bases). There are 14 residues in the CDR3. The V gene lost 3 bases and the J gene lost 7 bases, with 13 bases spanning the gap. CDR1 and CDR2 (germline): LNHDA, SQIVND (reference sequence). The chain's CDR3 is CASSIRQAWNEQFF. Partial CDR3 DNA: TGTGCCAGTAGTATCAGACAGGCCTGGAATGAG.

Notes on this clone: Read data end 3 residues before the CDR3 end; the end is taken from the germline J gene. The chain recombines TRBV4-2 with TRBJ2-7; D may be TRBD1 (5 bases). CDR1 and CDR2 from the germline V gene are LGHNA and YNFKEQ. The CDR3 contains 13 residues. Trimming left V 4 bases short and J 6 bases short, with 13 bases between. CDR3 loop: CASSREDRGEQYF. The part of the CDR3 DNA that was read is TGTGCCAGCAGCCGCGAAGATAGGGGCGAG.

Remarks on this clone: Read sequence stops 3 residues before the CDR3 end, and the germline J gene provides the missing end. The chain carries TRBV18 and TRBJ1-4, with D unresolved. CDR3 length equals 13 residues. Deletions cut 1 base from V and 5 bases from J, with 5 bases between. Germline CDR1 is KGHSH and CDR2 is LQKENI. The sequenced part of the CDR3 DNA is TGTGCCAGCTCACCACTATCCAATGAAAAA. It yields the protein CASSPLSNEK. The complete CDR3 sequence is CASSPLSNEKLFF.

With regard to this clone: The read gets to within 3 residues of the CDR3 end, and the germline J gene fills in the rest. The rearrangement uses TRBV7-2 and TRBJ2-5; TRBD2 matches at 10 bases. Germline trimming cut 4 bases from V and 7 bases from J; bases unmatched to any gene: 9. Germline loops: CDR1 SGHTA, CDR2 FQGNSA. The CDR3 is 15 residues long. The covered CDR3 bases are TGTGCCAGCAGCTCGGGACTAGCGTGGCCTGGGACC. It encodes CASSSGLAWPGT. The complete CDR3 sequence is CASSSGLAWPGTQYF.